These 24 T cell receptor beta chains were all obtained from the same sample, sequenced in a study of T-cell memory formation after mild COVID-19. TCRdb ran MiXCR on the 5' RACE reads and lists one entry per CDR3 protein. The data hold hundreds of thousands of distinct CDR3 sequences, with roughly a sixth observed a single time. The sequencing input was PBMCs or a T cell subset sorted from them (not recorded which). The receptors derive from a man aged 18 to 29 who had mild COVID-19 (a few samples of this study predate the infection). Cell type and time point are not known.

The V call is TRBV20-1, the J call TRBJ2-3; possible D gene TRBD2, 6 bases. The CDR3 totals 17 residues. V gave up 3 bases and J gave up 3 bases, with 22 bases separating them. Germline CDR1 is DFQATT and CDR2 is SNEGSKA (reference sequence). As DNA, the CDR3 is TGCAGTGCTAGGGACTCCCAGACTAGTGGGAGAACAGATACGCAGTATTTT. It specifies CSARDSQTSGRTDTQYF.

This clonotype has just a few counts. This rearrangement joins TRBV12-3 or TRBV12-4 to TRBJ2-1; maybe TRBD1 (6 bases). The V end was cut by 6 bases, the J end by 4 bases, with 13 bases between. The CDR3 runs 14 residues. This chain's CDR3 is CASSSDRTYNEQFF. The CDR3 DNA is TGTGCCAGCAGCTCTGACAGGACTTACAATGAGCAGTTCTTC.

J is TRBJ1-5 and V is TRBV20-1, with D maybe TRBD1 (5 bases). The V gene's germline CDR1 is DFQATT and CDR2 SNEGSKA (reference sequence). There are 13 residues in the CDR3. Trimming removed 6 bases from V and 2 bases from J, with 11 bases in between. CDR3 amino acids: CSASRGGNQPQHF. The CDR3 nucleotides are TGCAGTGCCTCACGGGGGGGCAATCAGCCCCAGCATTTT.

This clonotype came up many times. This chain uses TRBV4-1 with TRBJ1-1, with D hard to call. CDR3 length equals 15 residues. The V gene lost 0 bases and the J gene lost 1 base, with 9 bases spanning the gap. CDR1 is MGHRA, CDR2 YSYEKL, per germline. In DNA form, the CDR3 reads TGCGCCAGCAGCCAAGAAGATGGTGGGAACACTGAAGCTTTCTTT. Amino acids: CASSQEDGGNTEAFF.

This clonotype was seen only a few times. The rearrangement links TRBV24-1 to TRBJ2-2; no reliable D call. Between the trimmed V and J ends, which lost 3 bases and 6 bases, there was a span of 16 bases. This CDR3 comprises 16 residues. The germline V gene has CDR1 KGHDR and CDR2 SFDVKD. The CDR3 reads CATSDGDSIDPGELFF. The CDR3 DNA follows: TGTGCCACCAGTGATGGGGATTCGATCGACCCCGGGGAGCTGTTTTTT.

This clonotype was seen a handful of times. This chain links TRBV11-2 with TRBJ2-5, with D possibly TRBD2 on 6 matching bases. CDR3 length: 17 amino acids. V was cut by 3 bases and J by 2 bases, with 19 bases left in between. Germline CDR1 SGHAT, CDR2 FQNNGV. DNA of the CDR3: TGTGCCAGCAGCTTTCAGATCGGGGGAACTGTACAAGAGACCCAGTACTTC. This sequence encodes CASSFQIGGTVQETQYF.

This clonotype has only a few counts. The rearrangement uses TRBV7-9 and TRBJ2-5; either TRBD1 or TRBD2 may supply D (5 bases each). The CDR3 is 16 residues long. Germline V lookup: CDR1 SEHNR, CDR2 FQNEAQ (reference sequence). Trimming pared 6 bases from V and 2 bases from J, leaving 19 bases between. CDR3 coding DNA: TGTGCCAGCAGAGCCGGGACGTTTCACTTTCAAGAGACCCAGTACTTC. Encoded protein: CASRAGTFHFQETQYF. The complete variable domain, with remaining parts taken from reference TRBV7-9 and TRBJ2-5, reads DTGVSQNPRHKITKRGQNVTFRCDPISEHNRLYWYRQTLGQGPEFLTYFQNEAQLEKSRLLSDRFSAERPKGSFSTLEIQRTEQGDSAMYLCASRAGTFHFQETQYFGPGTRLLVL.

This chain links TRBV27 with TRBJ1-1; D ambiguous. The CDR3 is 14 residues long. Between the trimmed V and J ends, which lost 5 bases and 11 bases, there was a span of 21 bases. The germline gives CDR1 MNHEY, CDR2 SMNVEV (reference sequence). The CDR3 here is CASSPWTVDVEAFF. The CDR3 DNA is TGTGCCAGCAGTCCCTGGACGGTGGACGTAGAGGCTTTCTTT.

This clonotype was observed at least ten times. This chain connects TRBV12-3 or TRBV12-4 to TRBJ1-1, with 7 positions matching TRBD1. V lost 5 bases to trimming and J lost 0 bases; unmatched junction nucleotides: 3. The CDR3 totals 14 residues. Written as DNA, the CDR3 is TGTGCCAGCAGTCTGACAGGGTTGAACACTGAAGCTTTCTTT. This encodes CASSLTGLNTEAFF.

V gene TRBV6-6 combines with J gene TRBJ2-1; 12 nucleotides line up with TRBD2. Germline V gene lookup returns CDR1 MNHNY and CDR2 SVGAGI (reference sequence). The CDR3 has 16 residues. Unmatched junction bases numbered 7, after V lost 2 bases and J lost 8 bases. In DNA, the CDR3 is TGTGCCAGCAGTTACGCGACTAGCGGGGGTGGGCATGAGCAGTTCTTC. Encoded protein: CASSYATSGGGHEQFF.

This clonotype was observed a few times. The chain is built from TRBV21-1 and TRBJ2-1; the D segment call TRBD1 is taken from the table without a DNA check. TRBV21-1 is a recognized pseudogene. The CDR3 is made up of 18 amino acids. In nucleotides, the CDR3 is TGTGCCAGCAGCAAAGGGAACCCCGGGACAGGGTGTTACAATGAGCAGTTCTTC. Its translation is CASSKGNPGTGCYNEQFF.

This clonotype was picked up a small number of times. The J gene is TRBJ1-1, the V gene TRBV2; D call uncertain. Per germline, CDR1 SNHLY and CDR2 FYNNEI. This CDR3 region has 11 residues. V lost 7 bases, J lost 3 bases, and 6 bases lay in between. CDR3 residues: CASTEDTEAFF. In DNA form, the CDR3 reads TGTGCCAGCACAGAGGACACTGAAGCTTTCTTT. Combining the CDR3 with reference TRBV2 and TRBJ1-1 gives the whole variable domain EPEVTQTPSHQVTQMGQEVILRCVPISNHLYFYWYRQILGQKVEFLVSFYNNEISEKSEIFDDQFSVERPDGSNFTLKIRSTKLEDSAMYFCASTEDTEAFFGQGTRLTVV.

The rearrangement uses TRBV19 and TRBJ1-2, with 9 bases that match TRBD1. CDR1 and CDR2 from the germline V gene are LNHDA and SQIVND (reference sequence). The CDR3 runs to 14 residues. The ends lost 6 bases at V and 4 bases at J; junction bases unmatched: 6. CDR3 in DNA: TGTGCCAGTAGGGCCGGGACAGGGCTCTATGGCTACACCTTC. Amino acid sequence: CASRAGTGLYGYTF.

About this clonotype itself: At one end the junction does not follow the germline gene, possibly because of a read error. The V gene is TRBV5-1, the J gene TRBJ2-5; 8 bases map to TRBD2. Germline CDR1 is SGHRS and CDR2 is YFSETQ. The CDR3 is 15 amino acids. This CDR3 reads CTSSSGAGGGETQYF. The CDR3 DNA sequence: TGCACCAGCAGCTCCGGGGCCGGCGGGGGGGAGACCCAGTACTTC.

This clonotype was counted at least ten times. The chain has TRBV7-2 and TRBJ2-5; 8 bases are a match to TRBD1. Trimming at V came to 4 bases and at J to 5 bases, leaving 3 bases not matched to a gene. CDR1 is SGHTA and CDR2 is FQGNSA in the germline V gene. This CDR3 region has 13 residues. CDR3 DNA sequence: TGTGCCAGCAGCTCAGGGGGCGTGGAGACCCAGTACTTC. It specifies CASSSGGVETQYF.

This clonotype was detected a few times. The rearrangement uses TRBV7-6 and TRBJ2-7; D is uncertain. V lost 0 bases and J 3 bases, leaving 9 bases between the germline ends. The CDR3 runs to 14 residues. Germline CDR1 SGHVS, CDR2 FNYEAQ. CDR3 sequence: CASSLAQDGYEQYV. CDR3 bases: TGTGCCAGCAGCTTAGCGCAGGACGGCTACGAGCAGTACGTC.

This clonotype was observed a few times. V usage is TRBV18 and J usage is TRBJ2-2, with D maybe TRBD1 (5 bases). The V end was cut by 2 bases, the J end by 7 bases, with 17 bases between. CDR1 and CDR2 (germline): KGHSH, LQKENI. The CDR3 consists of 16 residues. The CDR3 here is CASSPSSTAWIGELFF. Written as DNA, the CDR3 is TGTGCCAGCTCACCATCATCGACAGCGTGGATCGGGGAGCTGTTTTTT. The full variable domain, completed using reference TRBV18 and TRBJ2-2, is NAGVMQNPRHLVRRRGQEARLRCSPMKGHSHVYWYRQLPEEGLKFMVYLQKENIIDESGMPKERFSAEFPKEGPSILRIQQVVRGDSAAYFCASSPSSTAWIGELFFGEGSRLTVL.

CDR3 coding DNA: TGCGCCAGCAGCCACTTCCCCCCTCCCGGTAGCAATGAGCAGTTCTTC. It is translated as CASSHFPPPGSNEQFF. The genes are TRBV4-1 and TRBJ2-1; D unclear. The ends were cut back, 3 bases at V and 6 bases at J, with 18 bases in the middle. The CDR3 runs to 16 residues. The V gene's germline CDR1 is MGHRA and CDR2 YSYEKL.

This clonotype was counted ten times or more. This sequence joins TRBV4-2 and TRBJ2-1; the match to TRBD2 covers 10 bases. V lost 4 bases to trimming and J lost 5 bases; unmatched junction nucleotides: 8. Germline CDR1 is LGHNA and CDR2 is YNFKEQ. The CDR3 consists of 16 residues. CDR3 in DNA: TGTGCCAGCAGCCCACTAGCGGGGACAGAACACAATGAGCAGTTCTTC. Translation gives CASSPLAGTEHNEQFF.

The chain couples TRBV5-1 to TRBJ1-2, with TRBD1 matching over 7 bases. J gave up 6 bases and V 3 bases, and 5 bases lay outside the gene matches. The CDR3 has 13 residues. Germline V lookup: CDR1 SGHRS, CDR2 YFSETQ. As DNA, the CDR3 is TGCGCCAGCAGCTCCCGACAGGGTGATGGCTACACCTTC. Translating gives CASSSRQGDGYTF.

The gene calls are TRBV11-3 and TRBJ2-1; a possible D gene is TRBD1 (5 bases). V was clipped by 0 bases and J by 7 bases, with 10 bases between them. The length of the CDR3 is 14 residues. Germline V CDR1 and CDR2: SGHNT, YENEEA. The CDR3 here is CASSLDLTVNEQFF. The CDR3 DNA reads TGTGCCAGCAGCTTAGACCTGACAGTGAATGAGCAGTTCTTC.

There are a few counts of this clonotype. In DNA, the CDR3 is TGTGCCAGCAGCTTAGAGTCCCTGAAGGGTGGCTACACCTTC. Amino acids: CASSLESLKGGYTF. The chain is built from TRBV7-9 and TRBJ1-2; D is undetermined. The V end lost 1 base, the J end lost 7 bases, and 13 bases lay between the germline ends. This CDR3 comprises 14 residues. CDR1 and CDR2 from the germline V gene are SEHNR and FQNEAQ (reference sequence).

V and J are TRBV9 and TRBJ2-7; D may be TRBD1 (5 bases). The ends were cut back, 4 bases at V and 3 bases at J, with 14 bases in the middle. The CDR3 runs to 14 residues. Germline assignment: CDR1 SGDLS and CDR2 YYNGEE. CDR3 coding DNA: TGTGCCAGCAGCCCTGGGGCAGGGAACTACGAGCAGTACGTC. It codes for CASSPGAGNYEQYV.

This clonotype appeared a few times. CDR3 protein: CASSLPTGYEQFF. In nucleotides, the CDR3 is TGTGCCAGCAGTTTGCCGACAGGGTATGAGCAGTTCTTC. The chain is built from TRBV27 and TRBJ2-1, with TRBD1 identical over 7 bases. Germline trimming cut 3 bases from V and 8 bases from J; bases unmatched to any gene: 4. Germline-derived CDR1 and CDR2 are MNHEY and SMNVEV (reference sequence). This CDR3 region has 13 residues.